These T cell receptor beta chains were read from a single sample in a study of identical twins. TCRdb re-analysed the 5' RACE reads in MiXCR, keeping a single row per CDR3 protein. In the table there are 200,000 to 300,000 distinct CDR3 sequences, around 6.6% of which are singletons. These data were also filed under a second study, of yellow fever vaccine responses in identical twins.

The source material was memory (CD45RO+) T cells sorted from blood. These TCRs come from a woman between 18 and 29 years old in good health. Each CDR3 is given with its conserved first and last residue. A D gene is named only where the DNA matches it firmly. Some rows have no size entry. The others give once, few or many, or a class for an expanded clone.

j_gene | abundance | d_gene | v_gene | len | CDR3aa | CDR3nt
TRBJ1-1 | many | - | TRBV7-9 | 14 | CASSLSGGNTEAFF | TGTGCCAGCAGCCTTAGTGGGGGGAACACTGAAGCTTTCTTT
TRBJ2-1 | - | TRBD2 | TRBV6-2/TRBV6-3 | 20 | CASSSFGTSGKLSSYNEQFF | TGTGCCAGCAGTTCCTTCGGGACTAGCGGGAAGTTAAGCTCCTACAATGAGCAGTTCTTC
TRBJ2-1 | few | TRBD1 | TRBV28 | 17 | CASSFSYRGLGSNEQFF | TGTGCCAGCAGTTTCAGTTACAGGGGGCTAGGTAGCAATGAGCAGTTCTTC
TRBJ1-1 | few | - | TRBV6-1 | 16 | CASSPYLPTANTEAFF | TGTGCCAGCAGCCCATACTTGCCGACAGCGAACACTGAAGCTTTCTTT
TRBJ1-2 | few | - | TRBV4-1 | 17 | CASSPGAGTPTNYGYTF | TGCGCCAGCAGCCCCGGGGCCGGGACACCGACTAACTATGGCTACACCTTC
TRBJ1-1 | few | TRBD1 | TRBV25-1 | 16 | CASSERDGTGDKEAFF | TGTGCCAGCAGTGAACGAGATGGGACAGGGGATAAAGAAGCTTTCTTT
TRBJ2-1 | few | - | TRBV20-1 | 15 | CSARTTGTLSDEQFF | TGCAGTGCTCGCACGACCGGGACGCTTTCGGATGAGCAGTTCTTC
TRBJ2-3 | few | TRBD2 | TRBV11-3 | 17 | CASSTGTSVRGADTQYF | TGTGCCAGCAGCACCGGGACTAGCGTCAGGGGGGCAGATACGCAGTATTTT
TRBJ1-1 | - | - | TRBV3-1 | 14 | CASSQEGEGRRAFF | TGTGCCAGCAGCCAAGAGGGGGAGGGGCGCAGAGCTTTCTTT
TRBJ2-6 | few | - | TRBV7-2 | 17 | CASSIKWRGSGANVLTF | TGTGCCAGCAGTATCAAGTGGCGGGGCTCTGGGGCCAACGTCCTGACTTTC
TRBJ2-1 | - | - | TRBV6-1 | 13 | CASRTSGNNEQFF | TGTGCCAGCAGGACGTCCGGGAACAATGAGCAGTTCTTC
TRBJ2-1 | many | - | TRBV29-1 | 14 | CSVGWALQYNEQFF | TGCAGCGTTGGGTGGGCTCTACAGTACAATGAGCAGTTCTTC
TRBJ2-2 | few | - | TRBV4-1 | 16 | CASSQVGRGHTGELFF | TGCGCCAGCAGCCAAGTCGGCAGGGGTCACACCGGGGAGCTGTTTTTT
TRBJ1-6 | - | - | TRBV20-1 | 15 | CSARTPGHANSPLHF | TGCAGTGCTAGAACACCGGGACACGCAAATTCACCCCTCCACTTT
TRBJ1-2 | few | - | TRBV12-3/TRBV12-4 | 13 | CASSPGTHYGYTF | TGTGCCAGCAGTCCGGGGACTCACTATGGCTACACCTTC
TRBJ2-5 | few | - | TRBV24-1 | 16 | CATSDFVGREGETQYF | TGTGCCACCAGTGATTTTGTGGGCAGGGAAGGGGAGACCCAGTACTTC
TRBJ2-5 | many | TRBD1 | TRBV12-3/TRBV12-4 | 15 | CASSAPQGTQETQYF | TGTGCCAGCAGCGCGCCACAGGGGACGCAAGAGACCCAGTACTTC
TRBJ2-4 | few | - | TRBV20-1 | 18 | CSARDSEGTRISKNIQYF | TGCAGTGCTAGAGATTCGGAGGGAACCAGGATATCCAAAAACATTCAGTACTTC
TRBJ2-1 | few | - | TRBV12-3/TRBV12-4 | 14 | CASVLERAYNEQFF | TGTGCCAGCGTCCTCGAGCGGGCCTACAATGAGCAGTTCTTC
TRBJ2-2 | many | TRBD2 | TRBV29-1 | 16 | CSVAGPGGRNTGELFF | TGCAGCGTTGCGGGGCCGGGCGGGAGGAACACCGGGGAGCTGTTTTTT
TRBJ2-5 | - | TRBD2 | TRBV5-1 | 17 | CASSLGASGGSKETQYF | TGCGCCAGCAGCCTAGGGGCTAGCGGGGGGTCCAAAGAGACCCAGTACTTC
TRBJ2-2 | few | - | TRBV7-6 | 14 | CASSSNYNTGELFF | TGTGCCAGCAGCTCCAACTACAACACCGGGGAGCTGTTTTTT
TRBJ2-5 | many | - | TRBV7-9 | 16 | CASSLVAGAWQETQYF | TGTGCCAGCAGCTTAGTTGCGGGTGCGTGGCAAGAGACCCAGTACTTC
TRBJ2-3 | many | TRBD1 | TRBV12-3/TRBV12-4 | 14 | CASSLRQGSDTQYF | TGTGCCAGCAGTTTAAGACAGGGGTCAGATACGCAGTATTTT
TRBJ2-1 | many | TRBD2 | TRBV20-1 | 17 | CSAIGSGRAGSYNEQFF | TGCAGTGCTATCGGTAGCGGGAGGGCCGGGTCCTACAATGAGCAGTTCTTC
TRBJ1-1 | many | - | TRBV7-9 | 15 | CASSHRDGMNTEAFF | TGTGCCAGCAGTCACCGGGACGGAATGAACACTGAAGCTTTCTTT
TRBJ2-7 | few | TRBD2 | TRBV2 | 14 | CASSAGLDPSEQYF | TGTGCCAGCAGCGCGGGACTAGATCCGAGCGAGCAGTACTTC
TRBJ1-4 | many | - | TRBV6-1 | 14 | CASSERQDFEKLFF | TGTGCCAGCAGTGAGCGGCAGGATTTCGAAAAACTGTTTTTT
TRBJ1-1 | - | - | TRBV29-1 | 13 | CSVAQGGDTEAFF | TGCAGCGTTGCACAGGGTGGAGACACTGAAGCTTTCTTT
TRBJ2-7 | - | TRBD2 | TRBV5-5 | 17 | CASSVGLAGVKSYEQYF | TGTGCCAGCAGCGTCGGACTAGCGGGAGTAAAGTCCTACGAGCAGTACTTC
TRBJ1-4 | many | TRBD1 | TRBV12-3/TRBV12-4 | 15 | CASSLEVTGVEKLFF | TGTGCCAGCAGTTTAGAGGTGACAGGGGTAGAAAAACTGTTTTTT
TRBJ2-1 | many | TRBD2 | TRBV2 | 18 | CASSEKKGVAGGYNEQFF | TGTGCCAGCAGTGAAAAAAAAGGTGTCGCGGGAGGGTACAATGAGCAGTTCTTC